This TCR beta chain is from a study of cytomegalovirus exposure and HLA in healthy donors. Background on the study: A prior analysis found 117 million unique TCR beta sequences from 150 million to 200 million T cells.

CDR1 is MNHEY, CDR2 SMNVEV, per germline (reference sequence). The CDR3 totals 15 residues. J gave up 7 bases and V 3 bases, and 11 bases lay outside the gene matches. The PCR was carried out with 60 Vbeta primers and 13 Jbeta primers. TCRdb's table, derived via immunoSEQ multiplex PCR, lists solely in-frame clones and lacks some. The sample has fewer than 200,000 clones, around 80% seen once; the top ten hold more than 0.45%. This chain joins TRBV27 and TRBJ2-7; 8 nucleotides line up with TRBD1. The TCR sequence derives from a woman between 45 and 65 years old in good health and CMV-seronegative. The source material was PBMCs. DNA for the CDR3: TGTGCCAGCAGTTTTGGCGAGACAGGGGTCGGGGAGCAGTACTTC. Its protein product is CASSFGETGVGEQYF.